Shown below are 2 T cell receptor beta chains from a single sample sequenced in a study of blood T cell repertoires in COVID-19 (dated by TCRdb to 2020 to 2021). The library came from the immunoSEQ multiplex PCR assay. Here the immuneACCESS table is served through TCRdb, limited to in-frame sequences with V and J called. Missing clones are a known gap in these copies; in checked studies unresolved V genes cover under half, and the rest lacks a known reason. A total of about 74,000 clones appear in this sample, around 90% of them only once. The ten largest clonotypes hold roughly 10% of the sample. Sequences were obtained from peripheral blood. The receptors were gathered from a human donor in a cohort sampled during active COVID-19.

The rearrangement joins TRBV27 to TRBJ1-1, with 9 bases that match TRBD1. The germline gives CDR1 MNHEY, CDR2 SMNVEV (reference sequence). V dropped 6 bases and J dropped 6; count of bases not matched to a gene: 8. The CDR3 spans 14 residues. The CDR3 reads CASRGTGNYPEAFF. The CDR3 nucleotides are TGTGCCAGCAGGGGGACAGGGAATTACCCTGAAGCTTTCTTT.

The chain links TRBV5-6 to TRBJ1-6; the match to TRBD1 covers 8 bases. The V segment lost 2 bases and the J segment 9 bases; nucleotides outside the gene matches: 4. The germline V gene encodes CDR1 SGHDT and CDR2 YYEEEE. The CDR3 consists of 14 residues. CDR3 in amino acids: CASSFPTGASPLHF. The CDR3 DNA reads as TGTGCCAGCAGCTTCCCGACAGGGGCTTCACCCCTCCACTTT.